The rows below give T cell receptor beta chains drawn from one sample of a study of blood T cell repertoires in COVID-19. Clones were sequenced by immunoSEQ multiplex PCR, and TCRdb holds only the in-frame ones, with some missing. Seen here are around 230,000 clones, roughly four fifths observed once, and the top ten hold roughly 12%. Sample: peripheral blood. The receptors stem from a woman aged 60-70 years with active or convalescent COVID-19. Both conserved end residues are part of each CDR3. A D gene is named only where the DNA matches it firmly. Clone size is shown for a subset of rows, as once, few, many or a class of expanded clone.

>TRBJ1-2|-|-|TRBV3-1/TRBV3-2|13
CASSQEAGSGYTF
TGTGCCAGCAGCCAAGAAGCAGGAAGTGGCTACACCTTC
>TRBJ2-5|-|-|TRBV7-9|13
CASSWRGEETQYF
TGTGCCAGCAGCTGGCGGGGAGAAGAGACCCAGTACTTC
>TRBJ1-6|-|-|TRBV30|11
CAWSRGSPLHF
TGTGCCTGGAGTCGGGGGTCACCCCTCCACTTT
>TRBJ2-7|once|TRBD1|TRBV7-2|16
CASSLAPTGLGYEQYF
TGTGCCAGCAGCTTAGCGCCGACAGGGTTGGGCTACGAGCAGTACTTC
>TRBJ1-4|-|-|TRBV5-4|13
CASSFPGGEKLFF
TGTGCCAGCAGCTTCCCAGGAGGAGAAAAACTGTTTTTT
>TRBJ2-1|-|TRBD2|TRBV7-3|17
CASSFFGAGGRDNEQFF
TGTGCCAGCAGCTTTTTCGGAGCGGGGGGGCGTGACAATGAGCAGTTCTTC
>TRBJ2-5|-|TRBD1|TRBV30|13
CAWSAQGWETQYF
TGTGCCTGGAGTGCACAGGGGTGGGAGACCCAGTACTTC
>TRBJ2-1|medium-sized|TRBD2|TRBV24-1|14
CATQRAGGSNEQFF
TGTGCCACCCAGAGAGCGGGGGGTAGTAATGAGCAGTTCTTC
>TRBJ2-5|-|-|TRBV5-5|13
CASSLEGGETQYF
TGTGCCAGCAGCTTAGAAGGAGGAGAGACCCAGTACTTC
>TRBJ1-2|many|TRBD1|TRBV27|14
CASSSTGANYGYTF
TGTGCCAGCAGTTCGACAGGGGCCAACTATGGCTACACCTTC
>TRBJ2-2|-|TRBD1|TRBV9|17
CASSVVGTGSITGELFF
TGTGCCAGCAGCGTAGTGGGGACAGGCTCAATCACCGGGGAGCTGTTTTTT
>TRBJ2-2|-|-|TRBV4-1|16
CASSSTGIRDTGELFF
TGCGCCAGCAGCTCTACAGGGATCCGGGACACCGGGGAGCTGTTTTTT
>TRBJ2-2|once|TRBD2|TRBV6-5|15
CASRREGGKTGELFF
TGTGCCAGCCGGAGGGAGGGTGGTAAAACCGGGGAGCTGTTTTTT
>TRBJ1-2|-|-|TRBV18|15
CASSHAGRENYGYTF
TGTGCCAGCTCACACGCGGGACGGGAAAACTATGGCTACACCTTC
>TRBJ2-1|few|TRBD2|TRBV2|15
CASRVAGGPYNEQFF
TGTGCCAGCAGGGTAGCGGGGGGTCCGTACAATGAGCAGTTCTTC
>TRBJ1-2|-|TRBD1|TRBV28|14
CASSSRTGETGYTF
TGTGCCAGCAGTTCTCGGACAGGGGAAACTGGCTACACCTTC
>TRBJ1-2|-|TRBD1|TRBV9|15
CASTLEQGLNYGYTF
TGTGCCAGCACACTCGAACAGGGGCTGAACTATGGCTACACCTTC
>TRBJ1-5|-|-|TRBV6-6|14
CASSYSDMGQPQHF
TGTGCCAGCAGTTACTCCGACATGGGTCAGCCCCAGCATTTT
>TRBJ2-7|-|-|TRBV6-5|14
CASSSAGVGHEQYF
TGTGCCAGCAGTTCAGCAGGGGTGGGCCACGAGCAGTACTTC
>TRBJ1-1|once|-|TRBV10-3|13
CAISEQGGTEAFF
TGTGCCATCAGTGAACAGGGCGGCACTGAAGCTTTCTTT
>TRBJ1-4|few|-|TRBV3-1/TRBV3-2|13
CASSQEGGEKLFF
TGTGCCAGCAGCCAAGAGGGAGGCGAAAAACTGTTTTTT
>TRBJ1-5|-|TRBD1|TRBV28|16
CASSDRGKESNQPQHF
TGTGCCAGCAGTGACAGGGGTAAAGAGAGCAATCAGCCCCAGCATTTT
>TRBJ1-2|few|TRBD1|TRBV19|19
CASSGGPGQGRGLDYGYTF
TGTGCCAGTAGTGGGGGCCCCGGACAGGGTAGGGGTTTGGACTATGGCTACACCTTC
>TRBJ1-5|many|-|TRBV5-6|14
CASSSTGFGQPQHF
TGTGCCAGCAGCAGTACAGGGTTCGGTCAGCCCCAGCATTTT
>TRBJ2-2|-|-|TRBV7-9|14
CASSYTAVAGELFF
TGTGCCAGCAGCTACACAGCGGTAGCCGGGGAGCTGTTTTTT
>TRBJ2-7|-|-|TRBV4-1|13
CASSQGLLLEQYF
TGCGCCAGCAGCCAAGGCCTCCTACTCGAGCAGTACTTC
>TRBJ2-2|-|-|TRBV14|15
CASSVRLANTGELFF
TGTGCCAGCAGCGTCCGGCTAGCTAACACCGGGGAGCTGTTTTTT
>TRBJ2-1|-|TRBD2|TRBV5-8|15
CASSFRRGGYNEQFF
TGTGCCAGCAGCTTCCGGCGGGGGGGCTACAATGAGCAGTTCTTC
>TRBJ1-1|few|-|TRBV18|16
CASSPIILTSGTEAFF
TGTGCCAGCTCACCAATCATCCTTACGTCGGGCACTGAAGCTTTCTTT
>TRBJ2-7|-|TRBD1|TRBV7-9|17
CASSPLSGQGNPYEQYF
TGTGCCAGCAGCCCACTCTCGGGACAGGGAAATCCCTACGAGCAGTACTTC
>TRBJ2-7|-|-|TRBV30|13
CAWRDTLSYEQYF
TGTGCCTGGAGGGACACTCTCTCCTACGAGCAGTACTTC
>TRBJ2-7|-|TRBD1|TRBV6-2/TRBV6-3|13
CASSTGVPGEQYF
TGTGCCAGCAGTACAGGGGTTCCGGGCGAGCAGTACTTC
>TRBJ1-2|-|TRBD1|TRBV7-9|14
CASSLARAGGGYTF
TGTGCCAGCAGCTTAGCAAGGGCAGGGGGTGGCTACACCTTC
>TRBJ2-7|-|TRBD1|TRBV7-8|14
CATNQGGASYEQYF
TGTGCCACCAACCAAGGGGGCGCCTCCTACGAGCAGTACTTC
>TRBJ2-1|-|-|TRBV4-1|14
CASSQFPQGNEQFF
TGCGCCAGCAGCCAATTCCCCCAGGGCAATGAGCAGTTCTTC
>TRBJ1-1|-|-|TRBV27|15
CASSPGTPGGTEAFF
TGTGCCAGCAGCCCAGGGACTCCGGGAGGCACTGAAGCTTTCTTT
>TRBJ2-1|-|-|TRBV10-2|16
CASTLTGGAVSGEQFF
TGCGCCAGCACCCTCACGGGGGGCGCAGTTTCCGGGGAGCAGTTCTTC
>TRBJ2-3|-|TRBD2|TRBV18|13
CASSPRDYLAQYF
TGTGCCAGCTCACCGAGGGACTACCTGGCGCAGTATTTT
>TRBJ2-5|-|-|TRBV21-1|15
CASGEGAGAWETQYF
TGTGCCAGCGGGGAGGGAGCAGGGGCATGGGAGACCCAGTACTTC
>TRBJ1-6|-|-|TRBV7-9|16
CASSLHSAGPDSPLHF
TGTGCCAGCAGCTTGCATTCGGCGGGACCAGATTCACCCCTCCACTTT
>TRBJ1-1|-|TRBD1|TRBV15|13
CATSTGRTGFAFF
TGTGCCACCAGCACGGGCAGGACAGGGTTTGCTTTCTTT
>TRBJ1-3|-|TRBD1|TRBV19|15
CASSRDRGFGNTIYF
TGTGCCAGTAGTAGGGACAGGGGATTTGGAAACACCATATATTTT
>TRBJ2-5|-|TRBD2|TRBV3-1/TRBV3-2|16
CASSPIAGGLYSAQYF
TGTGCCAGCAGCCCAATAGCGGGGGGGCTCTATTCCGCCCAGTACTTC
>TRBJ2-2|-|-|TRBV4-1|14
CASSQDRNTGELFF
TGCGCCAGCAGCCAAGATCGGAACACCGGGGAGCTGTTTTTT